The 15 T cell receptor beta chains given below trace back to one sample, sequenced in a study of CD8 T cells in ankylosing spondylitis. Findings of the study overall: Typical of ankylosing spondylitis blood, it appeared, was a TCR beta motif of 7 or 8 highly homologous variants.

What these receptors recognize is not known. TCRdb reprocessed the 5' RACE reads with MiXCR, giving one entry per CDR3 protein. The table records 500,000 to 550,000 distinct CDR3 sequences, more than 9.5% of them present only once. The sequenced material came from blood, either unsorted or a sorted T cell fraction (not recorded which). These receptors all come from a male donor with ankylosing spondylitis.

This chain links TRBV20-1 with TRBJ2-2, with D possibly TRBD2 on 5 matching bases. The germline V and J ends were trimmed by 6 bases and 6 bases, with 17 bases remaining between them. This CDR3 region has 14 residues. Germline CDR1 DFQATT, CDR2 SNEGSKA (reference sequence). This CDR3 reads CSAKADLVSGELFF. The CDR3 nucleotides are TGCAGTGCAAAAGCGGACCTGGTGTCCGGGGAGCTGTTTTTT.

This sequence joins TRBV7-2 and TRBJ2-1; the match to TRBD2 covers 9 bases. V lost 4 bases, J lost 4 bases, and 5 bases stayed unmatched. CDR1 and CDR2 from the germline V gene are SGHTA and FQGNSA. The CDR3 is 15 residues long. CDR3 in amino acids: CASSSTSGHYNEQFF. In nucleotides, the CDR3 is TGTGCCAGCAGCTCTACTAGCGGGCATTACAATGAGCAGTTCTTC.

The CDR3: CAWLGPPGADTQYF. CDR3 nucleotide sequence: TGTGCCTGGCTGGGACCCCCCGGGGCAGATACGCAGTATTTT. The chain links TRBV30 to TRBJ2-3, with D tentatively TRBD1 or TRBD2 (5 bases each). The CDR3 runs to 14 residues. Germline V gene data show CDR1 as GTSNPN and CDR2 as SVGIG (reference sequence). Between the trimmed V and J ends, which lost 5 bases and 4 bases, there was a span of 16 bases.

The sample holds a few counts of this clonotype. The J gene is TRBJ2-7, the V gene TRBV5-1, with D unresolved. The germline gives CDR1 SGHRS, CDR2 YFSETQ. Between the trimmed V and J ends, which lost 0 bases and 0 bases, there was a span of 7 bases. The CDR3 loop spans 14 amino acids. CDR3 sequence reads: CASSLDSRSYEQYV. The CDR3 nucleotides are TGCGCCAGCAGCTTGGACAGTCGCTCCTACGAGCAGTACGTC.

The gene calls are TRBV10-3 and TRBJ1-2, with D hard to call. This CDR3 spans 16 amino acids. V gave up 0 bases and J gave up 2 bases, with 13 bases separating them. Germline CDR1 ENHRY, CDR2 SYGVKD. The CDR3 DNA follows: TGTGCCATCAGTGAGTCGGTGGGTCGGTCCAACTATGGCTACACCTTC. Translation gives CAISESVGRSNYGYTF.

The V gene is TRBV7-9, the J gene TRBJ2-1, with 7 bases identical to TRBD2. The CDR3 runs to 16 residues. J gave up 0 bases and V 5 bases, and 7 bases lay outside the gene matches. CDR1 and CDR2 (germline): SEHNR, FQNEAQ (reference sequence). The CDR3 DNA is TGTGCCAGCAGCCCATTTTCGGGGGGCTCCTACAATGAGCAGTTCTTC. As protein: CASSPFSGGSYNEQFF.

This clonotype turned up a few times. A read error may account for a junction end that differs from germline. The chain carries TRBV11-1 and TRBJ1-3; D is unresolved. The CDR3 consists of 18 residues. Germline CDR1 is SGHAT and CDR2 is FQDESV (reference sequence). CDR3 residues: CASSSDGGDLRTINAIYF. The CDR3 DNA follows: TGTGCCAGCAGCTCCGACGGAGGTGACTTGAGAACTATAAACGCCATATATTTT.

This clonotype was seen only a few times. This CDR3 is CASSQQQGANEQFF. CDR3 DNA: TGCGCCAGCAGCCAACAACAGGGGGCAAATGAGCAGTTCTTC. This chain connects TRBV5-1 to TRBJ2-1; 9 bases align to TRBD1. In germline, CDR1 is SGHRS, CDR2 YFSETQ. Unmatched junction bases numbered 6, after V lost 4 bases and J lost 7 bases. The CDR3 is 14 residues long.

This clonotype showed up many times. For the CDR3, the DNA is TGTGCCACCAGTGGGCTCCCAAACACCGGGGAGCTGTTTTTT. Translated, it gives CATSGLPNTGELFF. The chain couples TRBV24-1 to TRBJ2-2; D remains unclear. Germline V CDR1 and CDR2: KGHDR, SFDVKD. Trimming took 5 bases from V and 2 from J, leaving 8 bases between them. The CDR3 is 14 residues long.

The chain recombines TRBV20-1 with TRBJ2-7, with 11 bases that match TRBD2. The CDR3 has 15 residues. V dropped 5 bases and J dropped 5; count of bases not matched to a gene: 11. Germline V gene lookup returns CDR1 DFQATT and CDR2 SNEGSKA (reference sequence). CDR3 DNA sequence: TGCAGTGCTCCGCACATAGCGGGAGGGCCCAACGAGCAGTACTTC. Its protein product is CSAPHIAGGPNEQYF.

The chain combines TRBV28 with TRBJ2-3, with D perhaps TRBD2 (6 bases). Per germline, CDR1 MDHEN and CDR2 SYDVKM. The CDR3 runs 18 residues. Trimming removed 7 bases from V and 0 bases from J, with 23 bases in between. This CDR3 reads CASIIGGQAPISTDTQYF. The CDR3 bases are TGTGCCAGCATCATCGGGGGTCAAGCCCCAATTAGCACAGATACGCAGTATTTT.

This clonotype was counted ten times or more. The chain couples TRBV20-1 to TRBJ2-1, with TRBD1 as a possible D gene (6 bases). The CDR3 runs 14 residues. Germline V gene data show CDR1 as DFQATT and CDR2 as SNEGSKA (reference sequence). V shed 0 bases and J shed 9 bases, with 15 bases lying between them. The CDR3: CSAREAWGLSEQFF. DNA of the CDR3: TGCAGTGCTAGAGAAGCTTGGGGGCTGAGTGAGCAGTTCTTC.

A few counts support this clonotype. This chain joins TRBV27 and TRBJ1-6; D gene unclear. V was pared by 0 bases and J by 8 bases, with 14 bases between. The germline V gene has CDR1 MNHEY and CDR2 SMNVEV (reference sequence). There are 16 residues in the CDR3. CDR3 amino acids: CASSLSFGRTDSPLHF. The CDR3 bases are TGTGCCAGCAGTTTATCGTTCGGGAGGACGGATTCACCCCTCCACTTT.

This clonotype occurred a few times. The chain combines TRBV9 with TRBJ2-3; D is possibly TRBD1 or TRBD2 (5 bases each). Trimming took 3 bases from V and 3 from J, leaving 17 bases between them. This CDR3 region has 16 residues. Germline values: CDR1 SGDLS, CDR2 YYNGEE. CDR3 residues: CASSAGTPVGTDTQYF. The CDR3 nucleotides read TGTGCCAGCAGCGCCGGGACCCCGGTGGGGACAGATACGCAGTATTTT.

This clonotype has just a few counts. This sequence joins TRBV6-6 and TRBJ1-1, with unresolved D. Trimming took 6 bases from V and 3 from J, leaving 8 bases between them. Germline V gene lookup returns CDR1 MNHNY and CDR2 SVGAGI (reference sequence). The CDR3 covers 12 residues. As DNA, the CDR3 is TGTGCCAGCAGCTTTTCAGACACTGAAGCTTTCTTT. Amino acids: CASSFSDTEAFF.